This T cell receptor beta chain derives from a study of blood T cell repertoires in COVID-19. Only in-frame clones appear in the TCRdb table, and some are missing; sequencing was by immunoSEQ multiplex PCR. The sample has more than 85,000 clones, around 82% seen once. The germline V and J ends were trimmed by 8 bases and 2 bases, with 17 bases remaining between them. This CDR3 has 14 amino acids. Germline V gene sequence: CDR1 GTSNPN, CDR2 SVGIG (reference sequence). Sequencing was performed on peripheral blood. The source of this sequence is a human donor in a cohort sampled during active COVID-19. V usage is TRBV30 and J usage is TRBJ2-3; D is possibly TRBD2 (6 bases). CDR3: CATRAGRSTDTQYF. For the CDR3, the DNA is TGTGCCACACGGGCGGGGAGGTCCACAGATACGCAGTATTTT.